The TCR beta chain described here comes from a study of T-cell memory formation after mild COVID-19. TCRdb re-called the 5' RACE reads through MiXCR, storing one row per CDR3 protein. The data hold roughly 580,000 distinct CDR3 sequences, with more than 15% observed a single time. This clonotype was found a few times. Antigen unknown. Germline assignment: CDR1 KGHSH and CDR2 LQKENI. The CDR3 is 17 amino acids. Trimming at V came to 3 bases and at J to 1 base, leaving 11 bases not matched to a gene. General observations from the study: Among contracting clones, CD4+ were mainly CM/EM and CD8+ enriched in EMRA.

This TCR was sampled from an adult woman who had mild COVID-19 (a few samples of this study predate the infection). Cell type and time point are not known. Sequenced material: PBMCs or a T cell subset sorted from them (not recorded which). The rearrangement joins TRBV18 to TRBJ2-7; TRBD2 matches at 8 bases. The CDR3 loop is CASSPEGLAGGSYEQYF. The CDR3 region has the DNA TGTGCCAGCTCACCGGAGGGGCTCGCGGGAGGTTCCTACGAGCAGTACTTC.